This T cell receptor (beta chain) was captured by sequencing in a study of blood T cell repertoires in COVID-19. Clones were sequenced by immunoSEQ multiplex PCR, and TCRdb holds only the in-frame ones, with some missing. Of 99,000 or so clones listed, around 88% were seen once; the top ten hold around 2%. With V trimmed by 4 bases and J by 10 bases, 8 bases remained unmatched. In germline, CDR1 is LGHNA, CDR2 YNFKEQ. The CDR3 is made up of 16 amino acids. The source of this sequence is a man between 50 and 59 years old with COVID-19, enrolled during active disease. The chain is built from TRBV4-2 and TRBJ1-6; 12 bases agree with TRBD1. Sequencing used peripheral blood. In nucleotides, the CDR3 is TGTGCCAGCAGCCTCCTGTCCGGGACAGGGGGCTCACCCCTCCACTTT. The encoded protein is CASSLLSGTGGSPLHF.